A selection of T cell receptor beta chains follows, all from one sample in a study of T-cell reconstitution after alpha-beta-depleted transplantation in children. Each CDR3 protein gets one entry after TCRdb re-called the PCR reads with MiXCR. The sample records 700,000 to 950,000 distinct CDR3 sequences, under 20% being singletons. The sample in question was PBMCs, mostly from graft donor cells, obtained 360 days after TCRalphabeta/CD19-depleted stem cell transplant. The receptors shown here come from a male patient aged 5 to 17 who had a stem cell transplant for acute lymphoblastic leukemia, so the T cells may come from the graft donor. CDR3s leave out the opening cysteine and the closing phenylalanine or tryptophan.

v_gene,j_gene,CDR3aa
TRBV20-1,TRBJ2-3,SARVGASTDTQY
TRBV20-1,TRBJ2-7,SAMTGASSYEQY
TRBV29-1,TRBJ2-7,SVENRGLGYEQY
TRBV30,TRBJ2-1,AWSRGSRYNEQF
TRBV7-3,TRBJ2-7,ASFGQAWGYEQY
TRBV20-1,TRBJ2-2,SARRGTGGDTGELF
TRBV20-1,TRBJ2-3,SVPLADTQY
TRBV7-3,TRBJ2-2,ASSPFMGSGRITGELF
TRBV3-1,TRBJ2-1,ASSLNPGTGAHNEQF
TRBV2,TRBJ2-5,ASRRQGIGETQY
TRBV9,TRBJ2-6,ASSAPTGANVLT
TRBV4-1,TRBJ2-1,ASSQDMVGLAGYNEQF
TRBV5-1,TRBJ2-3,ASSLASGHTDTQY
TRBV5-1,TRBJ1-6,ASSLIRTGARGSYNSPLH
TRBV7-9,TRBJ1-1,ASSPLWGPEAF
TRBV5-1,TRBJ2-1,ASSLGSSGSGNNEQF
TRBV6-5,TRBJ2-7,ASSLTSGRENEQY
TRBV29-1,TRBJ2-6,SVDIGPKLSGANVLT
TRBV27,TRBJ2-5,ASSFFPGGSRTQY
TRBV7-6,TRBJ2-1,ASSSRRYNEQF
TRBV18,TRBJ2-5,ASSLGGVGEETQY
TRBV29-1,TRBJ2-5,SVAHTQPTGTQY